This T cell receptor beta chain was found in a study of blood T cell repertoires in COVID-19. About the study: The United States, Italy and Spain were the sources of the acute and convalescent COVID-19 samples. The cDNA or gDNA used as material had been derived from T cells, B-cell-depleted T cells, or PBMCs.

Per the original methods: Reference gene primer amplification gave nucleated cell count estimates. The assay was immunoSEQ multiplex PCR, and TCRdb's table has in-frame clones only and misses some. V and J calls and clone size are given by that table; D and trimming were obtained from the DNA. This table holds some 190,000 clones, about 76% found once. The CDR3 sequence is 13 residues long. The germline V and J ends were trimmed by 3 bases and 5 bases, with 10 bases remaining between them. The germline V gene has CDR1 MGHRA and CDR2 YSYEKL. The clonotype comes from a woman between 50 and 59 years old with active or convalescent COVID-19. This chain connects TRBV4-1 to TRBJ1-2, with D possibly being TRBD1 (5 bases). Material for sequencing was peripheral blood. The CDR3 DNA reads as TGCGCCAGCAGCCAGGAGGGGTTTTATGGCTACACCTTC. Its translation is CASSQEGFYGYTF.